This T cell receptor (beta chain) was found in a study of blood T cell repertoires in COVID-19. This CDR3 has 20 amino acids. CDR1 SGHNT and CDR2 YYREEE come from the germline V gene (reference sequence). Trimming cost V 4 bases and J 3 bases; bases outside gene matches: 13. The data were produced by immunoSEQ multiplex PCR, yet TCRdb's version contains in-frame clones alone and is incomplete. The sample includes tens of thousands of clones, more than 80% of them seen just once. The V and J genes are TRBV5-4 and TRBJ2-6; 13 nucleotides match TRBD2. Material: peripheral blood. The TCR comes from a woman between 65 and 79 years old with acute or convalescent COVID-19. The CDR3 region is CASSKGLAGSKRDGANVLTF. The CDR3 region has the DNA TGTGCCAGCAGCAAGGGACTAGCGGGATCCAAGAGGGATGGGGCCAACGTCCTGACTTTC.